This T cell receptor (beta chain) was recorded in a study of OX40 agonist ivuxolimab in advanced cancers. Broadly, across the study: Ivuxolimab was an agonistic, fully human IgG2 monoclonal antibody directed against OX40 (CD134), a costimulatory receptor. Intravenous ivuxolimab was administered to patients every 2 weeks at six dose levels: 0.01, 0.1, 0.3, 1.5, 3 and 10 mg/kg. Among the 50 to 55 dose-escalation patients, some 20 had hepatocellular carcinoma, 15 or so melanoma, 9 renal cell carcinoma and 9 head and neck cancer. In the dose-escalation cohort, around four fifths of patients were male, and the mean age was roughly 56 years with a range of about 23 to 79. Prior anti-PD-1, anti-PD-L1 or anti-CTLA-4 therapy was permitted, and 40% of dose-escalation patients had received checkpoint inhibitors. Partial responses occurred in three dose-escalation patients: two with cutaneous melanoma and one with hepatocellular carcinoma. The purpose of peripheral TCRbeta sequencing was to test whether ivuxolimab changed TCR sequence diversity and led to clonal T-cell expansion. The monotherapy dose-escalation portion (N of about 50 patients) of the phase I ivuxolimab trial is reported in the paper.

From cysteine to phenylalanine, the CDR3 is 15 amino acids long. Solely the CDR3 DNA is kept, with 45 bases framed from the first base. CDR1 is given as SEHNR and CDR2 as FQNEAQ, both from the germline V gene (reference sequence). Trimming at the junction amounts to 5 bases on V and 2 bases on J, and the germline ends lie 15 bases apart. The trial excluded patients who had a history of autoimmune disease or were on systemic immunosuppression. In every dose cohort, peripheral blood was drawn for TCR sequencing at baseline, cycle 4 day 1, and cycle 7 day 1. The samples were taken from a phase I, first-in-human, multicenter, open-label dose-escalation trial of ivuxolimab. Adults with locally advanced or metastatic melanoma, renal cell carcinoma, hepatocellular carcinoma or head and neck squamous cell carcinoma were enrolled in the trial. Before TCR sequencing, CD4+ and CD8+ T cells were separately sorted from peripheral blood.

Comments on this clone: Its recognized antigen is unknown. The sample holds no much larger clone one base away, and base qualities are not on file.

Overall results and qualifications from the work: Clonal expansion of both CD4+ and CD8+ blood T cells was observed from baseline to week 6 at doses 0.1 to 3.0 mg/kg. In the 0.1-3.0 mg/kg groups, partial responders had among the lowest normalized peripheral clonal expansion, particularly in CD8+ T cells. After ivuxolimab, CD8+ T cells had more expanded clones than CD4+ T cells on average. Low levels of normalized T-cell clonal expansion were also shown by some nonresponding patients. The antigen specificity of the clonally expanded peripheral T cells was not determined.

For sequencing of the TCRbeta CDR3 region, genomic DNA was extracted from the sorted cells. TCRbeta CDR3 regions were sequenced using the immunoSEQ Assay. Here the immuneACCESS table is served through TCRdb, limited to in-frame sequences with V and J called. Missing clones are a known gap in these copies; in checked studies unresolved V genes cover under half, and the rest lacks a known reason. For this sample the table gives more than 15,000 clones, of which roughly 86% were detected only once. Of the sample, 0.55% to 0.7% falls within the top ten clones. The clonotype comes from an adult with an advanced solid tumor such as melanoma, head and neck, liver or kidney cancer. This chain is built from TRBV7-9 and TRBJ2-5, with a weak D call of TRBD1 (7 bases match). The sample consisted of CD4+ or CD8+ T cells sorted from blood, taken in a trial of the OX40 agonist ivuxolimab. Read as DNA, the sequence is TGTGCCAGCAGCCCGGGGGACAGACTACAAGAGACCCAGTACTTC. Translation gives CASSPGDRLQETQYF.